This passage covers 23 T cell receptor beta chains from one sample sequenced in a study of identical twins. Via MiXCR, TCRdb re-called the 5' RACE reads, giving one row per CDR3 protein. Of more than 250,000 distinct CDR3 sequences listed, 6.5% to 9.5% were seen once; the top ten hold around 2.1%. This same sample was also part of a study on yellow fever vaccine responses in identical twins.

Sequencing was done on a sample of memory (CD45RO+) T cells sorted from blood. The receptor set was obtained from a woman aged 18-29 years in good health.

This clonotype came up a few times. The chain couples TRBV7-9 to TRBJ2-5; 13 bases line up with TRBD2. Germline CDR1 is SEHNR and CDR2 is FQNEAQ (reference sequence). There are 16 residues in the CDR3. V was pared by 4 bases and J by 5 bases, with 7 bases of the junction left unmatched. CDR3 in DNA: TGTGCCAGCAGCTCGGGACTAGCGGGACTCGGGGAGACCCAGTACTTC. Encoded protein: CASSSGLAGLGETQYF. The full variable domain, in which reference TRBV7-9 and TRBJ2-5 provide the parts outside the CDR3, is DTGVSQNPRHKITKRGQNVTFRCDPISEHNRLYWYRQTLGQGPEFLTYFQNEAQLEKSRLLSDRFSAERPKGSFSTLEIQRTEQGDSAMYLCASSSGLAGLGETQYFGPGTRLLVL.

This clonotype has only a few counts. V and J are TRBV11-1 and TRBJ2-5; D not resolved. V lost 5 bases and J lost 4, with 14 bases in between. The CDR3 extends over 14 amino acids. Germline V gene data show CDR1 as SGHAT and CDR2 as FQDESV (reference sequence). The DNA for the CDR3 is TGTGCCAGCAGCCTCCCGACGGGTAGAGAGACCCAGTACTTC. Protein product: CASSLPTGRETQYF.

This clonotype showed up many times. The chain combines TRBV12-3 or TRBV12-4 with TRBJ1-5, with D tentatively TRBD1 (6 bases). V lost 1 base, J lost 5 bases, and 12 bases lay in between. This CDR3 is built from 15 residues. DNA for the CDR3: TGTGCCAGCAGTTTAGGTTTGACAGGCGATCAGCCCCAGCATTTT. Its translation: CASSLGLTGDQPQHF.

The V and J genes are TRBV20-1 and TRBJ1-1, with D tentatively TRBD1 (6 bases). V shed 1 base and J shed 3 bases, with 15 bases lying between them. CDR1 is DFQATT and CDR2 is SNEGSKA in the germline V gene (reference sequence). CDR3 size: 15 residues. This chain's CDR3 is CSARGPGGGDTEAFF. DNA of the CDR3: TGCAGTGCTAGAGGTCCCGGGGGGGGCGACACTGAAGCTTTCTTT.

This chain links TRBV6-2 or TRBV6-3 with TRBJ1-1; D unclear. Trimming cost V 0 bases and J 5 bases, with 10 bases left between them. Per the germline V gene, CDR1 is MNHEY and CDR2 is SVGEGT. The CDR3 contains 14 residues. The CDR3 DNA reads TGTGCCAGCAGTTACTCGATGGTGAGAACTGAAGCTTTCTTT. This translates into CASSYSMVRTEAFF.

V is TRBV6-1 and J is TRBJ2-3; D perhaps matches TRBD1 (7 bases). This CDR3 spans 16 amino acids. The germline V gene has CDR1 MNHNS and CDR2 SASEGT. Trimming pared 4 bases from V and 0 bases from J, leaving 14 bases between. The CDR3 region is CASSALGGGSTDTQYF. The CDR3 nucleotides are TGTGCCAGCAGTGCCTTAGGAGGGGGCAGCACAGATACGCAGTATTTT.

V usage is TRBV28 and J usage is TRBJ2-1, with 9 bases lining up with TRBD2. This CDR3 contains 15 residues. The J segment lost 5 bases and the V segment lost 4 bases, leaving 6 bases of the junction unmatched. CDR1 and CDR2 (germline): MDHEN, SYDVKM. The CDR3 spells CASSSLAGTNNEQFF. In DNA form, the CDR3 reads TGTGCCAGCAGTTCGCTAGCGGGAACGAACAATGAGCAGTTCTTC.

This clonotype occurred a few times. The CDR3 spells CATSDFELDTQYF. The CDR3 DNA follows: TGTGCCACCAGTGATTTTGAGCTAGATACGCAGTATTTT. J is TRBJ2-3 and V is TRBV24-1; unclear D gene. Trimming shortened V by 1 base and J by 5 bases, and 6 bases separated the two germline ends. CDR3 size: 13 residues. Germline-derived CDR1 and CDR2 are KGHDR and SFDVKD.

There are a few counts of this clonotype. This sequence joins TRBV19 and TRBJ1-1, with D unresolved. Germline values: CDR1 LNHDA, CDR2 SQIVND (reference sequence). The CDR3 runs to 11 residues. V lost 7 bases, J lost 6 bases, and 9 bases lay in between. As DNA, the CDR3 is TGTGCCAGTACCGGGTGGGCTGAAGCTTTCTTT. Its protein is CASTGWAEAFF.

This clonotype showed up many times. This chain uses TRBV10-3 with TRBJ1-2; 8 bases align to TRBD1. Germline CDR1 ENHRY, CDR2 SYGVKD. The CDR3 runs 13 residues. Trimming took 6 bases from V and 10 from J; bases not matched to a gene: 10. The CDR3: CAISGGDRRLYTF. The DNA for the CDR3 is TGTGCCATCAGCGGAGGGGACAGGAGACTCTACACCTTC.

This clonotype came up many times. This chain uses TRBV4-1 with TRBJ1-4; 12 bases align to TRBD1. V was pared by 3 bases and J by 8 bases, with 4 bases of the junction left unmatched. Germline V CDR1 and CDR2: MGHRA, YSYEKL. The CDR3 has 15 residues. CDR3 sequence: CASSQLGTGGEKLFF. CDR3 DNA: TGCGCCAGCAGCCAGCTAGGGACAGGGGGCGAAAAACTGTTTTTT.

This clonotype was counted many times. The V and J genes are TRBV12-3 or TRBV12-4 and TRBJ1-6; 7 nucleotides match TRBD1. The CDR3 contains 14 residues. The V segment lost 5 bases and the J segment 7 bases; nucleotides outside the gene matches: 5. Here the CDR3 DNA reads TGTGCCAGCAGTCGGGACAGCCTCAATTCACCCCTCCACTTT. Its protein product is CASSRDSLNSPLHF.

This clonotype turned up a few times. The V call is TRBV6-5, the J call TRBJ2-3; no firm D call. The CDR3 spans 13 residues. Germline V gene data show CDR1 as MNHEY and CDR2 as SVGAGI. V was cut by 3 bases and J by 2 bases, with 6 bases left in between. CDR3 DNA sequence: TGTGCCAGCAGTTATGGGTTCACAGATACGCAGTATTTT. Protein: CASSYGFTDTQYF.

This clonotype was recorded at least ten times. The chain employs TRBV12-3 or TRBV12-4 and TRBJ2-2, with 8 bases fitting TRBD2. Trimming at V came to 5 bases and at J to 4 bases, leaving 9 bases not matched to a gene. The CDR3 consists of 16 residues. The CDR3 nucleotides are TGTGCCAGCAGTGCAAATTCGGGAGGGTCCACCGGGGAGCTGTTTTTT. Protein product: CASSANSGGSTGELFF.

The rearrangement joins TRBV20-1 to TRBJ2-7, with 9 bases that match TRBD1. The germline CDR1 and CDR2 sequences are DFQATT and SNEGSKA (reference sequence). This CDR3 region has 15 residues. Unmatched junction bases numbered 11, after V lost 7 bases and J lost 1 base. The CDR3: CSVQRGGTGSYEQYV. In DNA, the CDR3 is TGCAGTGTTCAGAGGGGCGGGACAGGGTCCTACGAGCAGTACGTC.

The chain employs TRBV28 and TRBJ1-2, with a possible D match to TRBD1 (6 bases). With 7 bases removed from V and 6 bases from J, the gap between germline ends came to 30 bases. This CDR3 is 18 amino acids long. Germline V lookup: CDR1 MDHEN, CDR2 SYDVKM. CDR3 amino acids: CASTKGGFMGGAVDGYTF. The CDR3 coding sequence is TGTGCCAGCACGAAAGGCGGATTCATGGGGGGCGCCGTGGATGGCTACACCTTC.

V is TRBV5-8 and J is TRBJ1-3, with D perhaps matching TRBD1 (5 bases). Germline V CDR1 and CDR2: SGHTS, YDEGEE. Trimming removed 5 bases at V and 4 bases at J, with 10 bases between. There are 13 residues in the CDR3. This CDR3 is CASRGTTGNTIYF. The DNA of the CDR3 is TGTGCCAGCAGGGGGACGACAGGAAACACCATATATTTT.

This clonotype was detected ten times or more. This chain's CDR3 is CAIKRQGTNEKLFF. The CDR3 bases are TGTGCCATCAAAAGACAGGGAACTAATGAAAAACTGTTTTTT. The rearrangement joins TRBV10-3 to TRBJ1-4; 7 bases match TRBD1. This CDR3 has 14 residues. Germline loops: CDR1 ENHRY, CDR2 SYGVKD. V lost 7 bases, J lost 1 base, and 3 bases stayed unmatched.

This clonotype was seen many times. The rearrangement uses TRBV6-1 and TRBJ1-1; 8 positions agree with TRBD1. Germline-derived CDR1 and CDR2 are MNHNS and SASEGT. V shed 5 bases and J 1 base; nucleotides not matched to a gene: 3. There are 14 residues in the CDR3. The CDR3 sequence is CASSPGGTNTEAFF. Written as DNA, the CDR3 is TGTGCCAGCAGTCCAGGGGGCACGAACACTGAAGCTTTCTTT.

This clonotype was seen a few times. The J gene is TRBJ2-4, the V gene TRBV4-3, with 7 positions matching TRBD1. Germline values: CDR1 LGHNA, CDR2 YSLEER. The CDR3 length is 18 residues. CDR3 amino acids: CWHRDTGPSPRQGEIQYF. CDR3 nucleotides: TGCTGGCACAGAGATACAGGGCCGAGTCCCCGACAGGGAGAGATTCAGTACTTC.

This clonotype was counted between two and nine times. The genes are TRBV28 and TRBJ1-5, with 8 bases aligning to TRBD1. CDR1 MDHEN and CDR2 SYDVKM come from the germline V gene. J gave up 0 bases and V 4 bases, and 2 bases lay outside the gene matches. The length of the CDR3 is 15 residues. CDR3 DNA: TGTGCCAGCAGTTCACAGGGGGGTAGCAATCAGCCCCAGCATTTT. Encoded protein: CASSSQGGSNQPQHF.

The V and J genes are TRBV5-1 and TRBJ2-3; TRBD2 might be the D (5 bases). This CDR3 is built from 15 residues. The V gene lost 3 bases and the J gene lost 0 bases, with 11 bases spanning the gap. Germline lookup yields CDR1 SGHRS and CDR2 YFSETQ. This chain's CDR3 is CASSYDGKSTDTQYF. CDR3 sequence (DNA): TGCGCCAGCAGCTACGACGGGAAAAGCACAGATACGCAGTATTTT.

V and J are TRBV9 and TRBJ2-1, with TRBD2 identical over 9 bases. V shed 0 bases, J shed 6 bases, and the junction held 4 bases outside the gene matches. CDR3 length equals 15 residues. Looked up from germline, CDR1 is SGDLS and CDR2 is YYNGEE. CDR3 nucleotide sequence: TGTGCCAGCAGCGTAGGTTTTAGCGGGAGCAATGAGCAGTTCTTC. It codes for CASSVGFSGSNEQFF.